This T cell receptor beta chain was sequenced during a study of molecular identifiers for immune sequencing clone quantification. General study findings and limits: In CMV-specific effectors, clones above 20 copies held over 98% of molecules; naive, under 1%.

The V and J ends lost 0 bases and 1 base, in that order; junction bases with no gene match: 3. Germline V gene data show CDR1 as MNHEY and CDR2 as SVGAGI. This CDR3 is built from 16 residues. For this clonotype: The antigen is unknown.

From the PCR reads, TCRdb called clonotypes with MiXCR, one entry per CDR3 protein. The sample includes 460,000 or so distinct CDR3 sequences, approximately 25% of them seen just once. V is TRBV6-5 and J is TRBJ2-3, with 8 bases matching TRBD2. The sample comprised naive CD8+ T cells from blood, with Jurkat cell RNA spiked in. Subset meaning: FACS-sorted CD8+CD4-CCR7+CD45RA+ naive T cells. The TCR comes from a human donor in good health. Some libraries in this study had Jurkat cell RNA spiked in. The CDR3 DNA sequence: TGTGCCAGCAGTTACTCAGGAGCGGGGGGCACAGATACGCAGTATTTT. Protein: CASSYSGAGGTDTQYF.